Following are 32 T cell receptor beta chains from one sample sequenced in a study of T-cell reconstitution after alpha-beta-depleted transplantation in children (dated by TCRdb to 2016 to 2017). To prepare the library, PCR was applied. The data were produced on an Illumina HiSeq 2500. To normalize quantification of the TCRbeta repertoire, the TCR libraries were built with molecular barcoding that relied on unique molecular identifiers. TCRdb trimmed the raw reads at Q25, called clones with MiXCR and kept productive beta chains. Identical CDR3 proteins give one entry, which carries the most common genes and DNA. The table for this sample lists some 640,000 distinct CDR3 sequences; over 15% of them were counted only once. 1.1% of the sample is held by the ten biggest clonotypes. The sequencing here drew on PBMCs from the stem cell graft donor, taken from the stem cell graft. The receptors were sampled from a human donor who donated a stem cell graft to a child with acute myeloid leukemia.

This chain uses TRBV18 with TRBJ1-1; no reliable D call. The CDR3 is 16 amino acids. Germline values: CDR1 KGHSH, CDR2 LQKENI. V gave up 6 bases and J gave up 1 base, with 18 bases separating them. The CDR3 DNA is TGTGCCAGCTCCCCGGGAAAAAGAGTCAGGAACACTGAAGCTTTCTTT. As protein: CASSPGKRVRNTEAFF.

The chain has TRBV20-1 and TRBJ2-1; the D gene is possibly TRBD2 (6 bases). Germline CDR1 and CDR2: DFQATT and SNEGSKA (reference sequence). V lost 1 base and J lost 0, with 10 bases in between. The CDR3 length is 15 residues. The CDR3 nucleotides read TGCAGTGCTAGAGGGGCGGGGCGCTCCTACAATGAGCAGTTCTTC. It specifies CSARGAGRSYNEQFF.

The gene calls are TRBV7-3 and TRBJ2-1, with D tentatively TRBD2 (6 bases). CDR1 and CDR2 (germline): SGHTA, FQGTGA. This CDR3 comprises 16 residues. The ends were cut back, 5 bases at V and 6 bases at J, with 20 bases in the middle. The CDR3 bases are TGTGCCAGCAGCCCCATTGGGGGGACTCGGGGCAATGAGCAGTTCTTC. Encoded protein: CASSPIGGTRGNEQFF.

This clonotype came up many times. The rearrangement links TRBV9 to TRBJ1-1; D remains unclear. The CDR3 has 15 residues. The germline V gene encodes CDR1 SGDLS and CDR2 YYNGEE. V lost 0 bases to trimming and J lost 1 base, with 10 bases between them. CDR3 bases: TGTGCCAGCAGCGTAGTTGGCGGCCGGAACACTGAAGCTTTCTTT. Translated: CASSVVGGRNTEAFF.

This clonotype was seen ten or more times. The genes are TRBV9 and TRBJ1-5, with unresolved D. The germline V and J ends were trimmed by 3 bases and 1 base, with 8 bases remaining between them. The CDR3 has 14 amino acids. The germline V gene has CDR1 SGDLS and CDR2 YYNGEE. The CDR3 nucleotides read TGTGCCAGCAGCGCGGGGAAAAGCAATCAGCCCCAGCATTTT. This sequence encodes CASSAGKSNQPQHF.

V usage is TRBV5-5 and J usage is TRBJ2-4; 7 bases line up with TRBD1. Germline values: CDR1 SGHKS, CDR2 YYEKEE (reference sequence). The junction had 10 bases not matched to a gene; V was cut back by 4 bases and J by 6 bases. CDR3 length: 15 residues. CDR3 sequence (DNA): TGTGCCAGCAGCCCTGACAGGGTGAATCGAAACATTCAGTACTTC. It translates to CASSPDRVNRNIQYF. Full variable domain (remainder filled in from reference TRBV5-5 and TRBJ2-4): DAGVTQSPTHLIKTRGQQVTLRCSPISGHKSVSWYQQVLGQGPQFIFQYYEKEERGRGNFPDRFSARQFPNYSSELNVNALLLGDSALYLCASSPDRVNRNIQYFGAGTRLSVL.

This clonotype was counted many times. The chain recombines TRBV28 with TRBJ2-7; D possibly matches TRBD1 or TRBD2 (5 bases each). V was clipped by 7 bases and J by 7 bases, with 17 bases between them. This CDR3 is built from 13 residues. CDR1 and CDR2 (germline): MDHEN, SYDVKM. CDR3 sequence reads: CASTPGPRGEQYV. For the CDR3, the DNA is TGTGCCAGCACTCCGGGACCAAGAGGTGAGCAGTACGTC.

This clonotype was observed many times. The DNA of the CDR3 is TGCAGTGCTAGCCGGACGATGAACACTGAAGCTTTCTTT. Amino acids: CSASRTMNTEAFF. The chain is built from TRBV20-1 and TRBJ1-1, with D hard to call. The CDR3 consists of 13 residues. Germline CDR1 and CDR2: DFQATT and SNEGSKA (reference sequence). V was clipped by 3 bases and J by 0 bases, with 8 bases between them.

This clonotype showed up just a few times. The rearrangement joins TRBV12-3 or TRBV12-4 to TRBJ2-2; 8 bases match TRBD1. The trim removed 5 bases at V and 7 bases at J, leaving 12 bases unmatched. The length of the CDR3 is 16 residues. Here the CDR3 reads CASSPHPQGAGGELFF. As DNA, the CDR3 is TGTGCCAGCAGTCCCCACCCTCAGGGGGCGGGCGGGGAGCTGTTTTTT.

The chain links TRBV27 to TRBJ2-2, with 9 bases matching TRBD1. The V and J ends lost 6 bases and 4 bases, in that order; junction bases with no gene match: 12. Germline CDR1 reads MNHEY; CDR2 reads SMNVEV (reference sequence). The CDR3 spans 17 residues. This CDR3 reads CASSPYGDRDLTGELFF. The CDR3 DNA reads TGTGCCAGCAGCCCCTACGGGGACAGGGACCTCACCGGGGAGCTGTTTTTT.

This chain connects TRBV4-3 to TRBJ2-7; D may be TRBD1 (5 bases). V was pared by 4 bases and J by 8 bases, with 15 bases between. This CDR3 region has 13 residues. Per germline, CDR1 LGHNA and CDR2 YSLEER. The CDR3 DNA sequence: TGCGCCAGCAGCCTTAATGCCCAGGGAAAGCAGTACTTC. Translation: CASSLNAQGKQYF.

This clonotype has more than one count but fewer than ten. V usage is TRBV12-3 or TRBV12-4 and J usage is TRBJ1-1; 12 bases align to TRBD1. The J segment lost 4 bases and the V segment lost 5 bases, leaving 8 bases of the junction unmatched. The CDR3 length is 16 residues. CDR3 DNA: TGTGCCAGCAGTCGGGACAGGGGGCTGTGGGGCACTGAAGCTTTCTTT. Translation gives CASSRDRGLWGTEAFF.

The chain carries TRBV25-1 and TRBJ1-2, with 7 bases matching TRBD1. Germline V gene lookup returns CDR1 MGHDK and CDR2 SYGVNS. V lost 6 bases, J lost 5 bases, and 3 bases stayed unmatched. The CDR3 has 12 amino acids. The CDR3 reads CASRGTVYGYTF. The CDR3 bases are TGTGCCAGCAGAGGGACAGTATATGGCTACACCTTC.

This clonotype was observed a handful of times. The chain couples TRBV10-2 to TRBJ1-2; D perhaps matches TRBD1 (5 bases). The CDR3 is made up of 12 amino acids. V was shortened by 5 bases and J by 4 bases, with 8 bases between the two germline ends. Germline assignment: CDR1 WSHSY and CDR2 SAAADI. This CDR3 reads CASSQDTYGYTF. CDR3 sequence (DNA): TGCGCCAGCAGTCAGGACACCTATGGCTACACCTTC.

The chain combines TRBV5-1 with TRBJ2-2; TRBD1 agrees at 9 bases. Germline CDR1 reads SGHRS; CDR2 reads YFSETQ. V lost 2 bases and J lost 6; bases outside the gene matches: 5. The CDR3 has 15 amino acids. CDR3 in amino acids: CASSFRDRAAGELFF. The CDR3 coding sequence is TGCGCCAGCAGCTTCCGGGACAGGGCCGCCGGGGAGCTGTTTTTT.

This CDR3 reads CASPGGDNTEAFF. The CDR3 nucleotides are TGTGCCAGCCCTGGAGGAGATAACACTGAAGCTTTCTTT. V and J are TRBV7-2 and TRBJ1-1; no reliable D call. Germline lookup yields CDR1 SGHTA and CDR2 FQGNSA. The CDR3 is 13 amino acids. The germline V and J ends were trimmed by 8 bases and 2 bases, with 12 bases remaining between them.

The rearrangement uses TRBV24-1 and TRBJ2-1; D is unclear. The CDR3 is 11 residues long. Trimming shortened V by 4 bases and J by 10 bases, and 7 bases separated the two germline ends. CDR1 is KGHDR, CDR2 SFDVKD, per germline. The CDR3 here is CATSERYEQFF. CDR3 DNA: TGTGCCACCAGTGAGCGGTACGAGCAGTTCTTC.

In its sample, this clonotype was seen a few times. This chain links TRBV9 with TRBJ2-7; 12 bases are shared with TRBD2. The V and J ends lost 0 bases and 2 bases, in that order; junction bases with no gene match: 0. Germline loops: CDR1 SGDLS, CDR2 YYNGEE. The CDR3 extends over 15 amino acids. The CDR3 DNA follows: TGTGCCAGCAGCGTAGGACTAGCGGGGGCCTACGAGCAGTACTTC. It codes for CASSVGLAGAYEQYF. The variable domain in full, with the rest retrieved from reference TRBV9 and TRBJ2-7, is DSGVTQTPKHLITATGQRVTLRCSPRSGDLSVYWYQQSLDQGLQFLIQYYNGEERAKGNILERFSAQQFPDLHSELNLSSLELGDSALYFCASSVGLAGAYEQYFGPGTRLTVT.

This clonotype was found many times. The rearrangement links TRBV20-1 to TRBJ1-1, with a tentative D call TRBD1 (6 bases). This CDR3 comprises 15 residues. CDR1 is DFQATT and CDR2 is SNEGSKA in the germline V gene (reference sequence). V was trimmed by 1 base and J by 5 bases, leaving 17 bases between them. In DNA form, the CDR3 reads TGCAGTGCTAGAGCGTGGACGGACAGAAGGACTGAAGCTTTCTTT. Encoded protein: CSARAWTDRRTEAFF.

This clonotype was observed a few times. The chain combines TRBV29-1 with TRBJ2-3; 16 positions match TRBD2. Germline CDR1 is SQVTM and CDR2 is ANQGSEA. The CDR3 totals 15 residues. Unmatched junction bases numbered 7, after V lost 8 bases and J lost 5 bases. The CDR3 region has the DNA TGCAGCACTCCGGGACTAGCGGGGGGGCAAGATACGCAGTATTTT. Amino acids: CSTPGLAGGQDTQYF.

Only a few counts were recorded for this clonotype. The rearrangement uses TRBV5-1 and TRBJ2-1; D is possibly TRBD2 (6 bases). From germline, CDR1 is SGHRS and CDR2 YFSETQ. V was cut by 4 bases and J by 6 bases, with 17 bases left in between. The CDR3 has 15 residues. CDR3 DNA: TGCGCCAGCAGCCATAACATCCGGGGAGGCAATGAGCAGTTCTTC. This encodes CASSHNIRGGNEQFF.

At least ten counts were recorded for this clonotype. The CDR3 DNA reads TGTGCCATCAGTGAGTCTGTGGGGAGCAATCAGCCCCAGCATTTT. Amino acids: CAISESVGSNQPQHF. This chain links TRBV10-3 with TRBJ1-5; D gene uncertain. Trimming cost V 0 bases and J 1 base, with 7 bases left between them. From germline, CDR1 is ENHRY and CDR2 SYGVKD. The length of the CDR3 is 15 residues.

This clonotype occurred many times. The chain joins TRBV5-1 to TRBJ2-2; D is perhaps TRBD1 (5 bases). Germline assignment: CDR1 SGHRS and CDR2 YFSETQ. Trimming cost V 2 bases and J 3 bases, with 11 bases left between them. The CDR3 consists of 15 residues. The CDR3 DNA is TGCGCCAGCAGCTTTCAGGGAAGGGACACCGGGGAGCTGTTTTTT. Translation gives CASSFQGRDTGELFF.

Turning to this clonotype: Since a much larger clone is just one base distant, this may be a read error. The CDR3 DNA sequence: TGCAGCGCTGAAGCTGTCTACTCTGGGGCCAACGTCCTGACTTTC. Translating it yields CSAEAVYSGANVLTF. The J gene is TRBJ2-6, the V gene TRBV29-1; D is unclear. This CDR3 contains 15 residues. Germline CDR1 is SQVTM and CDR2 is ANQGSEA.

This clonotype has ten or more counts. The V and J genes are TRBV29-1 and TRBJ2-5; unclear D gene. The germline V gene has CDR1 SQVTM and CDR2 ANQGSEA. With 8 bases removed from V and 3 bases from J, the gap between germline ends came to 19 bases. CDR3 size: 14 residues. CDR3 sequence reads: CSSSRNGIEETQYF. CDR3 bases: TGCAGCTCTTCCAGAAACGGCATCGAAGAGACCCAGTACTTC.

This clonotype was counted ten times or more. This sequence joins TRBV7-9 and TRBJ2-5; maybe TRBD1 (5 bases). Trimming shortened V by 4 bases and J by 5 bases, and 14 bases separated the two germline ends. Germline CDR1 reads SEHNR; CDR2 reads FQNEAQ (reference sequence). The CDR3 sequence is 14 residues long. DNA of the CDR3: TGTGCCAGCAGCTCCCCGACAGAATCGGAGACCCAGTACTTC. Amino acids: CASSSPTESETQYF.

Only a few counts were recorded for this clonotype. This chain joins TRBV7-9 and TRBJ1-1; D gene uncertain. The CDR3 runs to 11 residues. Germline values: CDR1 SEHNR, CDR2 FQNEAQ (reference sequence). Trimming left V 3 bases short and J 7 bases short, with 6 bases between. The CDR3: CASSFGDEAFF. CDR3 sequence (DNA): TGTGCCAGCAGCTTTGGAGATGAAGCTTTCTTT.

This clonotype has more than one count but fewer than ten. The chain couples TRBV6-5 to TRBJ2-3; D is perhaps TRBD2 (5 bases). The V and J ends lost 7 bases and 3 bases respectively, with 20 bases between them. CDR1 MNHEY and CDR2 SVGAGI come from the germline V gene. The CDR3 is 16 amino acids. CDR3 protein: CASNTEERRSTDTQYF. The CDR3 DNA is TGTGCCAGCAATACCGAGGAGCGGCGGTCGACAGATACGCAGTATTTT.

This clonotype was seen ten or more times. The chain links TRBV29-1 to TRBJ1-1; D unresolved. V lost 5 bases and J lost 1, with 8 bases in between. Germline V gene data show CDR1 as SQVTM and CDR2 as ANQGSEA. The CDR3 spans 12 residues. The CDR3 nucleotides read TGCAGCGTTTACGAGGGGAACACTGAAGCTTTCTTT. Amino acid sequence: CSVYEGNTEAFF. The variable domain in full, with the rest retrieved from reference TRBV29-1 and TRBJ1-1, is SAVISQKPSRDICQRGTSLTIQCQVDSQVTMMFWYRQQPGQSLTLIATANQGSEATYESGFVIDKFPISRPNLTFSTLTVSNMSPEDSSIYLCSVYEGNTEAFFGQGTRLTVV.

This chain links TRBV12-3 or TRBV12-4 with TRBJ2-6, with 7 bases matching TRBD2. The CDR3 length is 16 residues. After removal of 1 base from V and 2 bases from J, the junction contained 2 bases not matched to a gene. The CDR3 loop is CASSLGAGAGANVLTF. The CDR3 DNA sequence: TGTGCCAGCAGTTTAGGCGCGGGGGCTGGGGCCAACGTCCTGACTTTC.

This clonotype was found many times. The CDR3 is CASSSAIGPGETQYF. The DNA of the CDR3 is TGTGCCAGCAGTTCAGCCATCGGACCGGGGGAGACCCAGTACTTC. The chain carries TRBV27 and TRBJ2-5; TRBD2 is a possible D gene (5 bases). The CDR3 consists of 15 residues. With 4 bases removed from V and 5 bases from J, the gap between germline ends came to 17 bases. Germline V gene lookup returns CDR1 MNHEY and CDR2 SMNVEV (reference sequence).

This clonotype has a handful of counts. This chain uses TRBV4-2 with TRBJ2-5, with D possibly TRBD1 on 6 matching bases. The CDR3 contains 17 residues. Trimming removed 0 bases from V and 2 bases from J, with 16 bases in between. Germline V gives CDR1 LGHNA, CDR2 YNFKEQ. The chain's CDR3 is CASSQEIETGPQETQYF. The CDR3 nucleotides read TGTGCCAGCAGCCAAGAGATTGAGACAGGCCCTCAAGAGACCCAGTACTTC.